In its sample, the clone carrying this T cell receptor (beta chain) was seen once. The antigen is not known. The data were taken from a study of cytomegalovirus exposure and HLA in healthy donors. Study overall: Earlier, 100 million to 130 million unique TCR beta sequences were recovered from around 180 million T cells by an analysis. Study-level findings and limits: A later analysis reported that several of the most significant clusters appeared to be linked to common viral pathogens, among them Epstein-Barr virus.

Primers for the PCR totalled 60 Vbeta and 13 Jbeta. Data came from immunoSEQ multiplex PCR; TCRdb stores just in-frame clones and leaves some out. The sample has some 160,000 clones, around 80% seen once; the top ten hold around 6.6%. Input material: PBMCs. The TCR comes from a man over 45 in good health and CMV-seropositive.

The CDR3 protein is CSVAGGILGDGYTF. The CDR3 DNA sequence: TGCAGCGTTGCCGGCGGAATCCTAGGGGATGGCTACACCTTC. V is TRBV29-1 and J is TRBJ1-2; TRBD1 might be the D (5 bases). Trimming took 4 bases from V and 6 from J, leaving 18 bases between them. From germline, CDR1 is SQVTM and CDR2 ANQGSEA. This CDR3 region has 14 residues. Using reference TRBV29-1 and TRBJ1-2 for the parts outside the CDR3, the full variable domain is SAVISQKPSRDICQRGTSLTIQCQVDSQVTMMFWYRQQPGQSLTLIATANQGSEATYESGFVIDKFPISRPNLTFSTLTVSNMSPEDSSIYLCSVAGGILGDGYTFGSGTRLTVV.